This T cell receptor (beta chain) was documented in a study of blood T cell repertoires in COVID-19 (dated by TCRdb to between 2020 and 2021). Study-wide context: Samples covering the acute and convalescent phases of COVID-19 were provided by collaborators in the United States, Italy and Spain. The material from the prospective study consisted of cDNA or gDNA derived from T cells, B-cell-depleted T cells, or PBMCs. Subjects who had been exposed to COVID-19, were actively infected with it, or had recovered from it provided the deeply sampled blood TCRbeta repertoires that made up the dataset. The repertoires were released in a freely available public database meant as a resource for research on the immune response to SARS-CoV-2. The samples were drawn from two sources: the first 160 participants of the ongoing ImmuneRACE study, and 1,000 to 1,500 subjects contributed by 6 global collaborators. Nearly every sample came with metadata listing a de-identified subject ID, COVID-19 status, age in years and sex. Where available, HLA class I and class II types were obtained from metadata supplied by the sample provider rather than from assay-based typing. What the research found in general, with its limitations: How much clinical and demographic metadata was included differed by source and by participant, and the metadata was provided uncurated.

TCRbeta CDR3 regions were amplified from genomic DNA by means of the immunoSEQ Assay, a bias-controlled multiplex PCR. The published analysis was carried out like this. Within the assay, amplification of reference gene primers was used to estimate how many nucleated cells each sample contained. To quantify the absolute abundance of each unique TCRbeta CDR3 rearrangement, sequence reads were collapsed and filtered. For each sample, productive Simpson clonality was calculated as the square root of Simpson's diversity index over productive rearrangements. Imported from immuneACCESS, the table was reduced by TCRdb to in-frame sequences with V and J called. These copies leave out some clones; in studies compared against another copy, an unresolved V gene accounts for under half, and the cause of the remainder is not known. The D gene and trimming were derived from the DNA, and the V and J assignments and clone size from that table. For this sample the table gives about 74,000 clones, of which 70% to 80% were detected only once. The top ten constitute approximately 21% of the sample.

Each collaborating institution followed its own protocols to collect whole blood in K2EDTA tubes. For TCRbeta analysis, collaborator samples were shipped as frozen whole blood, as isolated PBMCs, or as DNA extracted from either sample type. This clone appeared many times. Its antigen is currently not known. Base qualities are not recorded, but no much larger clone differs from it by a single base. The TCR originated in a man between 65 and 85 years old with acute or convalescent COVID-19. The sample consisted of peripheral blood.

In nucleotide form, the sequence is TGTGCCAGCAGTTCCAGGGGGACCGGGGAGCTGTTTTTT. Its protein is CASSSRGTGELFF. Rearrangement joined TRBV28 to TRBJ2-2, with TRBD1 identical over 7 junction bases. The CDR3 sequence holds 13 residues, the cysteine and phenylalanine included. The only DNA kept is the CDR3, 39 bases in frame from the first base. According to the germline V gene, CDR1 reads MDHEN and CDR2 reads SYDVKM. Unmatched junction bases come to 1, with V trimmed by 4 bases and J by 5 bases.